Below are 27 T cell receptor beta chains sequenced from a single sample in a study of T-cell memory formation after mild COVID-19. TCRdb itself ran the 5' RACE reads through MiXCR, one entry per CDR3 protein. The table lists roughly 620,000 distinct CDR3 sequences, about 20% of them singletons. Sequencing input: PBMCs or a T cell subset sorted from them (not recorded which). The receptors shown here come from an adult woman who had mild COVID-19 (a few samples of this study predate the infection). Cell type and time point are not known.

This clonotype was seen more than once but under ten times. In DNA, the CDR3 is TGTGCCAGCAGCATACCTGGACTAGCGGGGCTTAAGGGGGCCAACGTCCTGACTTTC. It specifies CASSIPGLAGLKGANVLTF. The rearrangement joins TRBV7-2 to TRBJ2-6, with 12 positions matching TRBD2. The CDR3 has 19 residues. The V and J ends lost 5 bases and 4 bases, in that order; junction bases with no gene match: 12. The germline gives CDR1 SGHTA, CDR2 FQGNSA.

This clonotype was seen many times. V and J are TRBV25-1 and TRBJ1-1; 7 nucleotides agree with TRBD1. Germline values: CDR1 MGHDK, CDR2 SYGVNS. V dropped 5 bases and J dropped 9; count of bases not matched to a gene: 6. CDR3 length: 12 residues. The CDR3: CASSTNRGKAFF. For the CDR3, the DNA is TGTGCCAGCAGTACCAACAGGGGAAAAGCTTTCTTT.

This clonotype was seen a handful of times. This chain links TRBV24-1 with TRBJ2-2; tentatively, D is TRBD2 (5 bases). There are 14 residues in the CDR3. V was cut by 9 bases and J by 2 bases, with 12 bases left in between. Per the germline V gene, CDR1 is KGHDR and CDR2 is SFDVKD. The CDR3 reads CATPRGFNTGELFF. The DNA of the CDR3 is TGTGCCACCCCCCGCGGGTTCAACACCGGGGAGCTGTTTTTT.

This clonotype was observed a handful of times. The DNA for the CDR3 is TGTGCCAGCAGTGAAGGCAGCCAGAGGGAGACCCAGTACTTC. Amino acids: CASSEGSQRETQYF. The chain uses TRBV2 and TRBJ2-5; no firm D call. Germline V gene data show CDR1 as SNHLY and CDR2 as FYNNEI. The CDR3 runs 14 residues. V was pared by 1 base and J by 5 bases, with 11 bases between.

This rearrangement joins TRBV27 to TRBJ2-7; 8 positions match TRBD1. V was pared by 2 bases and J by 7 bases, with 4 bases of the junction left unmatched. The CDR3 is 13 residues long. Germline values: CDR1 MNHEY, CDR2 SMNVEV (reference sequence). CDR3 loop: CASSLNRGLEQYF. The CDR3 DNA sequence: TGTGCCAGCAGTTTAAACAGGGGGTTAGAGCAGTACTTC.

This clonotype was observed a handful of times. The rearrangement uses TRBV11-2 and TRBJ2-1, with D perhaps TRBD2 (5 bases). CDR1 and CDR2 from the germline V gene are SGHAT and FQNNGV. The CDR3 has 17 residues. V lost 1 base and J lost 0, with 13 bases in between. In nucleotides, the CDR3 is TGTGCCAGCAGCTTAGGTTTTACGGGGAGCTCCTACAATGAGCAGTTCTTC. This translates into CASSLGFTGSSYNEQFF.

The chain is built from TRBV6-6 and TRBJ2-1; D is perhaps TRBD2 (7 bases). V was shortened by 2 bases and J by 0 bases, with 11 bases between the two germline ends. There are 16 residues in the CDR3. CDR1 and CDR2 from the germline V gene are MNHNY and SVGAGI (reference sequence). For the CDR3, the DNA is TGTGCCAGCAGTTACGGGGGGGACACCTCCTACAATGAGCAGTTCTTC. Translating it yields CASSYGGDTSYNEQFF.

The chain is built from TRBV25-1 and TRBJ2-7; 11 bases line up with TRBD2. Germline CDR1 and CDR2: MGHDK and SYGVNS. This CDR3 has 14 amino acids. The V gene end was trimmed by 7 bases and the J gene end by 5 bases; junction bases not matched to a gene: 7. CDR3 region: CASTYSGGADEQYF. CDR3 in DNA: TGTGCCAGCACTTATAGCGGGGGGGCCGACGAGCAGTACTTC.

This clonotype was seen a few times. The chain employs TRBV24-1 and TRBJ2-1, with 13 bases fitting TRBD2. The germline V gene has CDR1 KGHDR and CDR2 SFDVKD. Losses at the gene ends were 0 bases for V and 10 bases for J; bases not matched to a gene: 5. The CDR3 runs to 16 residues. The CDR3 DNA follows: TGTGCCACCAGTGATTTGACTAGCGGGGGGGTTCAGGAGCAGTTCTTC. This sequence encodes CATSDLTSGGVQEQFF.

This chain links TRBV12-3 or TRBV12-4 with TRBJ2-4, with D perhaps being TRBD1 or TRBD2 (5 bases each). The CDR3 has 14 residues. Trimming stripped 3 bases from V and 2 bases from J, with 8 bases between. The CDR3 nucleotides read TGTGCCAGCAGTTTTGGGGGATCCAAAAACATTCAGTACTTC. Translation: CASSFGGSKNIQYF.

V usage is TRBV12-3 or TRBV12-4 and J usage is TRBJ1-6; D uncertain. V lost 5 bases and J lost 0, with 14 bases in between. The CDR3 totals 17 residues. CDR3 in DNA: TGTGCCAGCAGTCTGGCCCATCCGAGCTCCTATAATTCACCCCTCCACTTT. As protein: CASSLAHPSSYNSPLHF.

This clonotype has only a few counts. The chain employs TRBV9 and TRBJ2-5; 7 nucleotides match TRBD1. Germline V lookup: CDR1 SGDLS, CDR2 YYNGEE. V shed 4 bases, J shed 1 base, and the junction held 4 bases outside the gene matches. The length of the CDR3 is 14 residues. CDR3 sequence: CASSIGTAQETQYF. For the CDR3, the DNA is TGTGCCAGCAGCATCGGGACAGCCCAAGAGACCCAGTACTTC.

The rearrangement uses TRBV4-1 and TRBJ1-2, with 7 bases matching TRBD1. This CDR3 region has 16 residues. V was clipped by 0 bases and J by 3 bases; unmatched bases: 7. CDR1 and CDR2 (germline): MGHRA, YSYEKL. The CDR3 DNA is TGCGCCAGCAGCCAAGATCGGACAGGCCAGGACTATGGCTACACCTTC. It yields the protein CASSQDRTGQDYGYTF.

V gene TRBV29-1 combines with J gene TRBJ1-1, with TRBD1 as a possible D gene (6 bases). There are 11 residues in the CDR3. Germline V gene lookup returns CDR1 SQVTM and CDR2 ANQGSEA. V lost 4 bases and J 7 bases, leaving 10 bases between the germline ends. CDR3 in amino acids: CSVAGALEAFF. The DNA of the CDR3 is TGCAGCGTTGCAGGGGCCCTTGAAGCTTTCTTT. The complete variable domain, with remaining parts taken from reference TRBV29-1 and TRBJ1-1, reads SAVISQKPSRDICQRGTSLTIQCQVDSQVTMMFWYRQQPGQSLTLIATANQGSEATYESGFVIDKFPISRPNLTFSTLTVSNMSPEDSSIYLCSVAGALEAFFGQGTRLTVV.

The V call is TRBV23-1, the J call TRBJ2-6; 10 nucleotides line up with TRBD1. TRBV23-1 carries the ORF label, with uncertain function. This CDR3 spans 17 amino acids. J gave up 0 bases and V 5 bases, and 4 bases lay outside the gene matches. CDR3 coding DNA: TGCGCCAGCAGTAGCCGGACAGGGGGCTCTGGGGCCAACGTCCTGACTTTC. It yields the protein CASSSRTGGSGANVLTF.

The rearrangement uses TRBV4-1 and TRBJ1-1, with a tentative D call TRBD1 (5 bases). This CDR3 spans 15 amino acids. Germline lookup yields CDR1 MGHRA and CDR2 YSYEKL. Trimming removed 1 base at V and 8 bases at J, with 17 bases between. The CDR3 sequence is CASSQVGVGGAEAFF. For the CDR3, the DNA is TGCGCCAGCAGCCAAGTGGGCGTAGGAGGGGCGGAAGCTTTCTTT.

The genes are TRBV6-1 and TRBJ2-1, with D maybe TRBD1 (5 bases). V was trimmed by 4 bases and J by 2 bases, leaving 9 bases between them. The CDR3 is 14 residues long. The germline CDR1 and CDR2 sequences are MNHNS and SASEGT. As DNA, the CDR3 is TGTGCCAGCAGTGCAGGGAATACCTACAATGAGCAGTTCTTC. This codes for CASSAGNTYNEQFF.

This clonotype was seen a handful of times. CDR3 bases: TGTGCCAGCAGCTTAGACCCAGCGGGAGGGCCTAAGTCCTACAATGAGCAGTTCTTC. It translates to CASSLDPAGGPKSYNEQFF. V usage is TRBV7-2 and J usage is TRBJ2-1; the match to TRBD2 covers 10 bases. Trimming at V came to 1 base and at J to 1 base, leaving 10 bases not matched to a gene. The germline V gene encodes CDR1 SGHTA and CDR2 FQGNSA. The CDR3 consists of 19 residues. Drawing the rest from reference TRBV7-2 and TRBJ2-1, the complete variable domain is GAGVSQSPSNKVTEKGKDVELRCDPISGHTALYWYRQSLGQGLEFLIYFQGNSAPDKSGLPSDRFSAERTGGSVSTLTIQRTQQEDSAVYLCASSLDPAGGPKSYNEQFFGPGTRLTVL.

This clonotype was picked up a small number of times. The chain's CDR3 is CASSHSGTSYNEQFF. The CDR3 region has the DNA TGTGCCAGCAGCCATAGCGGGACCTCCTACAATGAGCAGTTCTTC. The chain uses TRBV5-4 and TRBJ2-1; TRBD2 agrees at 8 bases. V was pared by 4 bases and J by 0 bases, with 3 bases of the junction left unmatched. The V gene's germline CDR1 is SGHNT and CDR2 YYREEE (reference sequence). The CDR3 is 15 amino acids.

The rearrangement links TRBV7-8 to TRBJ2-1; D is unclear. The CDR3 runs to 15 residues. With 1 base removed from V and 4 bases from J, the gap between germline ends came to 11 bases. The germline V gene encodes CDR1 SGHVS and CDR2 FQNEAQ. DNA for the CDR3: TGTGCCAGCAGCTTAGTGGGGAAAGGGTACAATGAGCAGTTCTTC. This translates into CASSLVGKGYNEQFF.

This clonotype appeared a few times. A much larger clonotype is one base distant, so this may be a read error. The chain joins TRBV12-3 or TRBV12-4 to TRBJ1-2; maybe TRBD1 (5 bases). Trimming took off 6 bases at V and 3 bases at J, with 8 bases between the two ends. This CDR3 is built from 12 residues. The CDR3 region has the DNA TGTGCCAGCAGGGGGACCCACTATGGCTACACCTTC. Protein: CASRGTHYGYTF.

This clonotype turned up a few times. This chain uses TRBV24-1 with TRBJ2-1, with TRBD2 identical over 8 bases. The V segment lost 2 bases and the J segment 4 bases; nucleotides outside the gene matches: 6. CDR3 length: 16 amino acids. CDR1 is KGHDR and CDR2 is SFDVKD in the germline V gene. In DNA, the CDR3 is TGTGCCACCAGTGATTGGACTAGCCCGTTATACAATGAGCAGTTCTTC. This codes for CATSDWTSPLYNEQFF.

The chain joins TRBV2 to TRBJ1-1; D gene ambiguous. The germline V and J ends were trimmed by 4 bases and 2 bases, with 11 bases remaining between them. There are 14 residues in the CDR3. Germline values: CDR1 SNHLY, CDR2 FYNNEI. In DNA form, the CDR3 reads TGTGCCAGCAGTGCAACTTGGGGAAACACTGAAGCTTTCTTT. This codes for CASSATWGNTEAFF.

CDR3 sequence: CASSQEFWNTEAFF. The CDR3 DNA sequence: TGCGCCAGCAGCCAAGAATTTTGGAACACTGAAGCTTTCTTT. The chain joins TRBV4-1 to TRBJ1-1; D uncertain. This CDR3 comprises 14 residues. Trimming pared 0 bases from V and 1 base from J, leaving 6 bases between. Looked up from germline, CDR1 is MGHRA and CDR2 is YSYEKL.

The V call is TRBV11-2, the J call TRBJ2-1; 13 nucleotides align to TRBD2. The ends lost 4 bases at V and 9 bases at J; junction bases unmatched: 6. Looked up from germline, CDR1 is SGHAT and CDR2 is FQNNGV. This CDR3 is built from 15 residues. The CDR3 spells CASSSRLAGGREQFF. The CDR3 DNA sequence: TGTGCCAGCAGCTCCAGACTAGCGGGGGGACGTGAGCAGTTCTTC.

V gene TRBV7-9 combines with J gene TRBJ2-3; perhaps TRBD2 as D (6 bases). V gave up 5 bases and J gave up 5 bases, with 20 bases separating them. The CDR3 consists of 16 residues. Germline assignment: CDR1 SEHNR and CDR2 FQNEAQ (reference sequence). The CDR3 loop reads CASSPGWRDDGDTQYF. The CDR3 bases are TGTGCCAGCAGCCCCGGGTGGCGGGATGACGGAGATACGCAGTATTTT. Filled out from reference TRBV7-9 and TRBJ2-3, the complete variable domain reads DTGVSQNPRHKITKRGQNVTFRCDPISEHNRLYWYRQTLGQGPEFLTYFQNEAQLEKSRLLSDRFSAERPKGSFSTLEIQRTEQGDSAMYLCASSPGWRDDGDTQYFGPGTRLTVL.

This chain joins TRBV6-8 and TRBJ2-1, with unresolved D. This CDR3 region has 12 residues. Trimming took off 7 bases at V and 5 bases at J, with 9 bases between the two ends. Per the germline V gene, CDR1 is MNHGY and CDR2 is SAAAGT. CDR3 loop: CASTGQHNEQFF. The DNA of the CDR3 is TGTGCCAGCACCGGGCAACACAATGAGCAGTTCTTC.